This T cell receptor beta chain was captured in a study of blood T cell repertoires in COVID-19. For the study at large: T cells, B-cell-depleted T cells, or PBMCs supplied cDNA or gDNA.

As processed by the authors: Amplification from reference gene primers served as the basis for estimated nucleated cell counts. TCRdb's table, derived via immunoSEQ multiplex PCR, lists solely in-frame clones and lacks some. V and J calls and clone size are given by that table; D and trimming were obtained from the DNA. Among about 310,000 clones listed, more than 75% were seen once. Per germline, CDR1 SGDLS and CDR2 YYNGEE. Trimming pared 2 bases from V and 3 bases from J, leaving 17 bases between. This CDR3 is built from 16 residues. What was sequenced was peripheral blood. This chain links TRBV9 with TRBJ1-2; D may be TRBD1 (5 bases). The clonotype originates from a man aged 50 to 59 with active or convalescent COVID-19. This chain's CDR3 is CASSVVEQATYYGYTF. The CDR3 bases are TGTGCCAGCAGCGTTGTAGAACAGGCAACTTACTATGGCTACACCTTC. Full variable domain (remainder filled in from reference TRBV9 and TRBJ1-2): DSGVTQTPKHLITATGQRVTLRCSPRSGDLSVYWYQQSLDQGLQFLIQYYNGEERAKGNILERFSAQQFPDLHSELNLSSLELGDSALYFCASSVVEQATYYGYTFGSGTRLTVV.